The clone carrying this TCR beta chain showed up just a few times. V was trimmed by 2 bases and J by 1 base, leaving 12 bases between them. This CDR3 comprises 16 residues. The sample belongs to a study of T-cell memory formation after mild COVID-19. Using constant-segment primers, 5'RACE produced TCR alpha and TCR beta cDNA libraries carrying sample barcodes and UMIs. TCRdb itself ran the 5' RACE reads through MiXCR, one entry per CDR3 protein. The data contain roughly 140,000 distinct CDR3 sequences, 11% to 15% of them singletons. This chain uses TRBV12-3 or TRBV12-4 with TRBJ2-1; maybe TRBD1 (6 bases). The receptor was derived from an adult woman who had mild COVID-19 (a few samples of this study predate the infection). Cell type and time point are not known. Sample: PBMCs or a T cell subset sorted from them (not recorded which). In DNA, the CDR3 is TGTGCCAGCAGTTTACAACAGGGAATGTCCTACAATGAGCAGTTCTTC. This sequence encodes CASSLQQGMSYNEQFF.